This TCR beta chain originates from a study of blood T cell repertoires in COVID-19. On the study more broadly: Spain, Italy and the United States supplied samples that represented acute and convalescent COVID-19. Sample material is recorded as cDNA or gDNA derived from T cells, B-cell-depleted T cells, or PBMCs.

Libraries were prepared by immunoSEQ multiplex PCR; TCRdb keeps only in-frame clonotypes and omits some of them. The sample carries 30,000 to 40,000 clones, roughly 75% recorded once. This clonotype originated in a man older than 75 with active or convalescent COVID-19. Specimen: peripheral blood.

Here the CDR3 reads CASSLGLLGGNTEAFF. The CDR3 bases are TGCGCCAGCAGCTTGGGACTGCTCGGTGGGAACACTGAAGCTTTCTTT. The chain has TRBV5-1 and TRBJ1-1, with D hard to call. The CDR3 runs 16 residues. The V gene lost 0 bases and the J gene lost 1 base, with 13 bases spanning the gap. The germline V gene has CDR1 SGHRS and CDR2 YFSETQ.